These 25 T cell receptor beta chains were all obtained from the same sample, sequenced in a study of T-cell reconstitution after alpha-beta-depleted transplantation in children. The authors prepared the TCRbeta library with unique molecular identifiers. TCRdb re-derived calls from the PCR reads in MiXCR, one entry per CDR3 protein. The sample has 400,000 to 500,000 distinct CDR3 sequences; roughly 11% are singletons. The source material was PBMCs from the stem cell graft donor, sampled from the stem cell graft. The receptors here all came from a human donor who donated a stem cell graft to a child with acute myeloid leukemia.

The chain couples TRBV7-8 to TRBJ2-5; 9 bases fit TRBD1. Germline values: CDR1 SGHVS, CDR2 FQNEAQ. The V gene end was trimmed by 6 bases and the J gene end by 7 bases; junction bases not matched to a gene: 9. The CDR3 loop spans 14 amino acids. The CDR3 spells CASSEPGGQGTQYF. CDR3 nucleotide sequence: TGTGCCAGCAGTGAGCCTGGGGGACAGGGGACCCAGTACTTC.

The chain joins TRBV7-9 to TRBJ2-1, with D possibly matching TRBD2 (7 bases). Per the germline V gene, CDR1 is SEHNR and CDR2 is FQNEAQ (reference sequence). V lost 4 bases and J lost 5, with 15 bases in between. This CDR3 region has 15 residues. The CDR3 here is CASSWGASGNNEQFF. For the CDR3, the DNA is TGTGCCAGCAGCTGGGGGGCTAGCGGTAACAATGAGCAGTTCTTC. The complete variable domain, with remaining parts taken from reference TRBV7-9 and TRBJ2-1, reads DTGVSQNPRHKITKRGQNVTFRCDPISEHNRLYWYRQTLGQGPEFLTYFQNEAQLEKSRLLSDRFSAERPKGSFSTLEIQRTEQGDSAMYLCASSWGASGNNEQFFGPGTRLTVL.

The chain combines TRBV30 with TRBJ1-1, with D tentatively TRBD1 (6 bases). The germline V gene encodes CDR1 GTSNPN and CDR2 SVGIG (reference sequence). Trimming took 1 base from V and 4 from J, leaving 10 bases between them. This CDR3 region has 13 residues. CDR3 nucleotides: TGTGCCTGGAGTGGGGGGCTGGTCACTGAAGCTTTCTTT. Protein product: CAWSGGLVTEAFF.

Many counts were recorded for this clonotype. The chain's CDR3 is CSAQTGWEQYF. The CDR3 DNA reads as TGCAGTGCCCAGACAGGGTGGGAGCAGTACTTC. The V gene is TRBV20-1, the J gene TRBJ2-7, with TRBD1 matching 7 bases. This CDR3 spans 11 amino acids. Unmatched junction bases numbered 6, after V lost 6 bases and J lost 7 bases. The germline V gene has CDR1 DFQATT and CDR2 SNEGSKA (reference sequence).

This clonotype was detected ten times or more. The chain uses TRBV7-9 and TRBJ2-1; D remains unclear. CDR1 and CDR2 from the germline V gene are SEHNR and FQNEAQ (reference sequence). The V end was cut by 5 bases, the J end by 2 bases, with 13 bases between. This CDR3 contains 15 residues. CDR3 sequence (DNA): TGTGCCAGCAGCCCCGGGCCCGTCGCCTACAATGAGCAGTTCTTC. Amino acids: CASSPGPVAYNEQFF.

This clonotype was seen at least ten times. This chain uses TRBV6-2 or TRBV6-3 with TRBJ1-5; possible D gene TRBD1, 5 bases. The CDR3 totals 13 residues. From germline, CDR1 is MNHEY and CDR2 SVGEGT. The V end was cut by 5 bases, the J end by 5 bases, with 10 bases between. The CDR3 here is CASSKEGHQPQHF. In DNA form, the CDR3 reads TGTGCCAGCAGTAAAGAGGGGCATCAGCCCCAGCATTTT.

At least ten counts were recorded for this clonotype. CDR3 amino acids: CASSPNYGYTF. The DNA for the CDR3 is TGTGCCAGCAGCCCTAACTATGGCTACACCTTC. The rearrangement links TRBV12-3 or TRBV12-4 to TRBJ1-2, with D unclear. V was shortened by 6 bases and J by 0 bases, with 2 bases between the two germline ends. The CDR3 loop spans 11 amino acids.

This clonotype was seen a few times. The chain joins TRBV7-9 to TRBJ2-7, with D hard to call. Germline V gene data show CDR1 as SEHNR and CDR2 as FQNEAQ (reference sequence). V gave up 6 bases and J gave up 2 bases, with 11 bases separating them. The CDR3 totals 13 residues. CDR3 amino acids: CASRSGVTYEQYF. In nucleotides, the CDR3 is TGTGCCAGCAGATCCGGAGTCACCTACGAGCAGTACTTC.

This clonotype was observed a handful of times. V and J are TRBV5-1 and TRBJ1-1; D is perhaps TRBD1 (5 bases). Germline CDR1 and CDR2: SGHRS and YFSETQ. V was shortened by 0 bases and J by 8 bases, with 20 bases between the two germline ends. CDR3 length: 16 amino acids. CDR3 DNA: TGCGCCAGCAGCTTGGGATTTAGGGACGCCATCTTCGAAGCTTTCTTT. This sequence encodes CASSLGFRDAIFEAFF.

In this sample, this clonotype turned up many times. V usage is TRBV12-3 or TRBV12-4 and J usage is TRBJ1-1, with 7 bases identical to TRBD1. Unmatched junction bases numbered 6, after V lost 0 bases and J lost 2 bases. The CDR3 is 16 amino acids. The CDR3 sequence is CASSLARTGGNTEAFF. In DNA form, the CDR3 reads TGTGCCAGCAGTTTAGCTCGGACAGGCGGTAACACTGAAGCTTTCTTT.

There are a few counts of this clonotype. The chain joins TRBV9 to TRBJ1-1; possible D gene TRBD1, 6 bases. The germline V and J ends were trimmed by 0 bases and 4 bases, with 13 bases remaining between them. The CDR3 runs to 15 residues. Germline CDR1 SGDLS, CDR2 YYNGEE. CDR3 sequence reads: CASSVDGRGGTEAFF. CDR3 coding DNA: TGTGCCAGCAGCGTAGACGGCAGGGGCGGCACTGAAGCTTTCTTT.

The chain carries TRBV27 and TRBJ2-1; a weak D match, TRBD2 (6 bases). Germline V gives CDR1 MNHEY, CDR2 SMNVEV (reference sequence). Trimming shortened V by 5 bases and J by 7 bases, and 12 bases separated the two germline ends. The CDR3 has 13 amino acids. CDR3 amino acids: CASSRGLGNEQFF. The CDR3 coding sequence is TGTGCCAGCAGTAGGGGACTGGGGAATGAGCAGTTCTTC.

The CDR3 loop reads CASSPLMFKSDEQFF. The CDR3 nucleotides read TGTGCCAGCAGCCCGCTGATGTTCAAGTCGGATGAGCAGTTCTTC. The chain uses TRBV27 and TRBJ2-1; unclear D gene. The CDR3 totals 15 residues. The germline V gene encodes CDR1 MNHEY and CDR2 SMNVEV (reference sequence). V lost 6 bases, J lost 8 bases, and 20 bases lay in between.

The rearrangement uses TRBV29-1 and TRBJ1-2; possibly TRBD1 for D (6 bases). The CDR3 length is 11 residues. The germline gives CDR1 SQVTM, CDR2 ANQGSEA. The germline V and J ends were trimmed by 7 bases and 8 bases, with 14 bases remaining between them. The CDR3: CSALGGYGYTF. CDR3 in DNA: TGCAGCGCCCTCGGGGGCTACGGCTACACCTTC.

V and J are TRBV12-3 or TRBV12-4 and TRBJ2-6; D is perhaps TRBD1 or TRBD2 (7 bases each). Trimming took off 2 bases at V and 2 bases at J, with 16 bases between the two ends. The CDR3 is made up of 18 amino acids. This CDR3 is CASSLLTGEGTGANVLTF. CDR3 coding DNA: TGTGCCAGCAGTTTACTAACAGGGGAGGGGACTGGGGCCAACGTCCTGACTTTC.

This clonotype was observed a few times. The CDR3 DNA follows: TGTGCCAGCAGCCTGTTACAGGGGAAGGACATTCAGTACTTC. This encodes CASSLLQGKDIQYF. The V and J genes are TRBV5-6 and TRBJ2-4, with 7 bases matching TRBD1. After removal of 4 bases from V and 8 bases from J, the junction contained 9 bases not matched to a gene. Per the germline V gene, CDR1 is SGHDT and CDR2 is YYEEEE. The CDR3 is 14 residues long.

In its sample, this clonotype was seen a few times. The chain employs TRBV29-1 and TRBJ2-7, with TRBD1 identical over 8 bases. V shed 7 bases and J 1 base; nucleotides not matched to a gene: 12. There are 15 residues in the CDR3. Germline V gene lookup returns CDR1 SQVTM and CDR2 ANQGSEA. In DNA form, the CDR3 reads TGCAGCGCTATCGGGACAGGAGATAGATCCTACGAGCAGTACGTC. The encoded protein is CSAIGTGDRSYEQYV.

This clonotype was observed a few times. The chain joins TRBV5-1 to TRBJ2-7; 14 nucleotides agree with TRBD2. The germline V gene encodes CDR1 SGHRS and CDR2 YFSETQ. Trimming cost V 4 bases and J 3 bases; bases outside gene matches: 6. This CDR3 has 16 residues. DNA for the CDR3: TGCGCCAGCAGCCTCGGGACTAGCGGGAGTGTCTACGAGCAGTACTTC. Residues: CASSLGTSGSVYEQYF.

The chain joins TRBV15 to TRBJ2-5; D might be TRBD2 (5 bases). V lost 0 bases and J lost 2, with 13 bases in between. The CDR3 covers 16 residues. CDR1 LNHNV and CDR2 YYDKDF come from the germline V gene (reference sequence). The CDR3 is CATSRDALDSQETQYF. The CDR3 coding sequence is TGTGCCACCAGCAGAGATGCGCTGGACTCGCAAGAGACCCAGTACTTC.

This clonotype was found a few times. This chain connects TRBV10-3 to TRBJ2-1; the D is unclear. With 4 bases removed from V and 6 bases from J, the gap between germline ends came to 10 bases. CDR3 length equals 13 residues. Germline CDR1 and CDR2: ENHRY and SYGVKD. Here the CDR3 reads CAISAATGNEQFF. DNA of the CDR3: TGTGCCATCAGTGCGGCAACCGGCAATGAGCAGTTCTTC.

This clonotype showed up just a few times. This chain joins TRBV4-3 and TRBJ2-2; TRBD2 aligns across 11 bases. The junction had 8 bases not matched to a gene; V was cut back by 2 bases and J by 6 bases. The CDR3 has 17 residues. Germline V gene lookup returns CDR1 LGHNA and CDR2 YSLEER. The CDR3 coding sequence is TGCGCCAGCAGCCAACCGAGGGCTAGCGGGAGGCCCGGGGAGCTGTTTTTT. Protein sequence: CASSQPRASGRPGELFF.

In its sample, this clonotype was seen a few times. This chain joins TRBV7-2 and TRBJ2-3; 11 bases agree with TRBD2. The CDR3 consists of 15 residues. The V gene's germline CDR1 is SGHTA and CDR2 FQGNSA. The junction had 4 bases not matched to a gene; V was cut back by 3 bases and J by 5 bases. The CDR3 bases are TGTGCCAGCAGCTTGACTAGCGGGGCTCAAGATACGCAGTATTTT. Translated, it gives CASSLTSGAQDTQYF.

Note on this clonotype: The junction does not match germline at one end; this may be a read error. The CDR3 region is CASSTSLDVAPNGGANGLTF. CDR3 coding DNA: TGTGCCAGCAGTACATCCCTCGACGTCGCACCCAACGGGGGGGCCAACGGCCTGACTTTC. The chain recombines TRBV25-1 with TRBJ2-6; 8 bases line up with TRBD2. Germline CDR1 and CDR2: MGHDK and SYGVNS. The CDR3 has 20 amino acids.

This clonotype was seen a few times. V usage is TRBV30 and J usage is TRBJ2-5; D assignment may be TRBD1 or TRBD2 (5 bases each). Germline-derived CDR1 and CDR2 are GTSNPN and SVGIG (reference sequence). V lost 3 bases to trimming and J lost 2 bases, with 13 bases between them. The CDR3 extends over 14 amino acids. CDR3 coding DNA: TGTGCCTGGAGGGGGGAGTTCTGGCAAGAGACCCAGTACTTC. Encoded protein: CAWRGEFWQETQYF.

The chain employs TRBV19 and TRBJ1-2; the match to TRBD1 covers 7 bases. With 4 bases clipped from V and 4 bases from J, the junction kept 12 bases outside the gene matches. The CDR3 is made up of 16 amino acids. CDR1 LNHDA and CDR2 SQIVND come from the germline V gene (reference sequence). The CDR3 loop reads CASSTDRKVLIYGYTF. For the CDR3, the DNA is TGTGCCAGTAGTACGGACAGGAAAGTCCTCATCTATGGCTACACCTTC.